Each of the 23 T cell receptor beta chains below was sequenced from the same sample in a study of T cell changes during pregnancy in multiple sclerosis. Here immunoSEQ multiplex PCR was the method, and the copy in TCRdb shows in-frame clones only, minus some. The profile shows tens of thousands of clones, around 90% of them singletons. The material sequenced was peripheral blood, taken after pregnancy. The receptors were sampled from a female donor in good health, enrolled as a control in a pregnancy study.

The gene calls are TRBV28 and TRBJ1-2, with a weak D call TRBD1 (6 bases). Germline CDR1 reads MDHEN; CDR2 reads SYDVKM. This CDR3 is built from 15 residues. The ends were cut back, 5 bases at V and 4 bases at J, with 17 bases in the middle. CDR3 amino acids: CASSPRFGGSYGYTF. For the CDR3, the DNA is TGTGCCAGCAGTCCCAGGTTTGGGGGCTCCTATGGCTACACCTTC.

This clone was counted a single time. CDR3 amino acids: CASSEKTSWTDTQYF. In DNA, the CDR3 is TGTGCCAGCAGTGAAAAGACTAGCTGGACAGATACGCAGTATTTT. V gene TRBV25-1 combines with J gene TRBJ2-3; 7 bases are shared with TRBD2. The CDR3 has 15 residues. V shed 2 bases, J shed 3 bases, and the junction held 5 bases outside the gene matches. CDR1 is MGHDK and CDR2 is SYGVNS in the germline V gene.

The CDR3 reads CASSPENSGTTYEQYF. The CDR3 bases are TGTGCCAGCAGTCCCGAAAACAGCGGAACAACCTACGAGCAGTACTTC. The chain recombines TRBV28 with TRBJ2-7, with D perhaps TRBD2 (5 bases). The CDR3 runs to 16 residues. CDR1 and CDR2 (germline): MDHEN, SYDVKM. Trimming stripped 5 bases from V and 2 bases from J, with 19 bases between.

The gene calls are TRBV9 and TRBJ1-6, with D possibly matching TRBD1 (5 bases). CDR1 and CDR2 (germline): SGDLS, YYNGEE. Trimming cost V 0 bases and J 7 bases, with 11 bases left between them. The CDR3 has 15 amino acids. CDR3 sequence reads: CASSVAGKGNSPLHF. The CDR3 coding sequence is TGTGCCAGCAGCGTAGCGGGCAAGGGGAATTCACCCCTCCACTTT.

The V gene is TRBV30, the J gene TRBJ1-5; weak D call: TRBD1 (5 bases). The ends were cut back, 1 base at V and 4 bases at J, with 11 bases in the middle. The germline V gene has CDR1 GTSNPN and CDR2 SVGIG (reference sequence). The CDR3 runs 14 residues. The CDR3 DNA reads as TGTGCCTGGAGTGAGGGGAGCGGGAATCAGCCCCAGCATTTT. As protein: CAWSEGSGNQPQHF.

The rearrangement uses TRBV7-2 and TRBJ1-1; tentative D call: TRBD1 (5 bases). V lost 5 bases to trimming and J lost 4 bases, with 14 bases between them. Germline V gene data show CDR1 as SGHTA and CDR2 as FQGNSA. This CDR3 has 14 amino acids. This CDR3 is CASSPRGGGTEAFF. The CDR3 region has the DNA TGTGCCAGCAGCCCACGCGGGGGAGGCACTGAAGCTTTCTTT.

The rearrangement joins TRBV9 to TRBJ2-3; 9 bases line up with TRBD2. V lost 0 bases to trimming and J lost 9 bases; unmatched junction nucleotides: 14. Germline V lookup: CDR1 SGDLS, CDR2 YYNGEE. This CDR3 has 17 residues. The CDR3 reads CASSVGASGEGRGTQYF. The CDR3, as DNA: TGTGCCAGCAGCGTAGGGGCTAGCGGGGAGGGGAGGGGCACGCAGTATTTT.

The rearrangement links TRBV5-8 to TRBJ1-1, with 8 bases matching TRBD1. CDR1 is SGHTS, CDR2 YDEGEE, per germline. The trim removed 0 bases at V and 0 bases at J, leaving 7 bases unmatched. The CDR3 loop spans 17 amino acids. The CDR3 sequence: CASSLDRGGPMNTEAFF. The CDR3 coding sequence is TGTGCCAGCAGCTTGGACAGGGGGGGTCCGATGAACACTGAAGCTTTCTTT.

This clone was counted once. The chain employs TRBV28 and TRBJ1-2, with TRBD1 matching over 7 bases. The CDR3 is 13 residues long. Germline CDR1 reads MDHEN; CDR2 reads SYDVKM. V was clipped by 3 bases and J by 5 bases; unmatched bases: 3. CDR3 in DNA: TGTGCCAGCAGTTTCGGGACAGATTATGGCTACACCTTC. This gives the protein CASSFGTDYGYTF.

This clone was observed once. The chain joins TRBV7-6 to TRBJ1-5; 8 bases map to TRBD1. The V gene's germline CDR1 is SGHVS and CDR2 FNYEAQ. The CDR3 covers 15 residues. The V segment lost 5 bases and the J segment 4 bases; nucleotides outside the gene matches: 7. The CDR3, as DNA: TGTGCCAGCAGCCCAGGACAGGGAAGGAATCAGCCCCAGCATTTT. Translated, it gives CASSPGQGRNQPQHF.

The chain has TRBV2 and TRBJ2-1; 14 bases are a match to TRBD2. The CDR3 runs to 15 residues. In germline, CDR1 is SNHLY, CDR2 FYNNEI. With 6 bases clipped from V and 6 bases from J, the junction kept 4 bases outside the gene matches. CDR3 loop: CASRRTSGGPNEQFF. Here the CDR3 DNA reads TGTGCCAGCAGGAGGACTAGCGGGGGGCCCAATGAGCAGTTCTTC. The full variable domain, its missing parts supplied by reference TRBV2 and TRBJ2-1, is EPEVTQTPSHQVTQMGQEVILRCVPISNHLYFYWYRQILGQKVEFLVSFYNNEISEKSEIFDDQFSVERPDGSNFTLKIRSTKLEDSAMYFCASRRTSGGPNEQFFGPGTRLTVL.

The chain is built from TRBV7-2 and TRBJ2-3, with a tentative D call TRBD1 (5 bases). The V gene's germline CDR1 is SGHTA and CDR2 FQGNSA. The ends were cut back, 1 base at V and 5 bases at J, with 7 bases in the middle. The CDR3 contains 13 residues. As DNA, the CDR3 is TGTGCCAGCAGCTTAGTAAGGGGAGATACGCAGTATTTT. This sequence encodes CASSLVRGDTQYF.

CDR3 residues: CASSFRTGDFYGYTF. CDR3 bases: TGTGCCAGCAGTTTCAGGACAGGGGATTTCTATGGCTACACCTTC. V gene TRBV27 combines with J gene TRBJ1-2, with TRBD1 matching over 9 bases. CDR3 length: 15 residues. Germline CDR1 and CDR2: MNHEY and SMNVEV (reference sequence). V dropped 3 bases and J dropped 4; count of bases not matched to a gene: 6.

The CDR3 region is CASSWGTSGEQYF. CDR3 sequence (DNA): TGCGCCAGCAGCTGGGGGACTAGCGGGGAGCAGTACTTC. The chain recombines TRBV5-1 with TRBJ2-7; the match to TRBD2 covers 12 bases. CDR3 size: 13 residues. With V trimmed by 3 bases and J by 7 bases, 2 bases remained unmatched. Germline-derived CDR1 and CDR2 are SGHRS and YFSETQ.

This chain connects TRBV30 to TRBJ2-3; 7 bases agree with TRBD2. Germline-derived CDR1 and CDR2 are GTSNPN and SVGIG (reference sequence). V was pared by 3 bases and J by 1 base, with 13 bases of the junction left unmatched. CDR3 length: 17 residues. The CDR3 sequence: CAWRRRERQIRTDTQYF. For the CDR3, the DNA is TGTGCCTGGAGGAGGCGGGAGAGGCAGATACGCACAGATACGCAGTATTTT.

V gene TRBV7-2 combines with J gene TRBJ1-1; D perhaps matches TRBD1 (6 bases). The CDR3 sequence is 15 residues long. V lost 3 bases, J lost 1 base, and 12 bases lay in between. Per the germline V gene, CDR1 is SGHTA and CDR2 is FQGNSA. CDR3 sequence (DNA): TGTGCCAGCAGCTTTCAGACAGGAGGGAACACTGAAGCTTTCTTT. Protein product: CASSFQTGGNTEAFF.

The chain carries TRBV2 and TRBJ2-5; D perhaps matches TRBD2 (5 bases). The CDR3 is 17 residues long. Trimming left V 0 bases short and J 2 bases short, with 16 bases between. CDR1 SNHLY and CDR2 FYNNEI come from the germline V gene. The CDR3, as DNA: TGTGCCAGCAGTGAAGCGCCGGGGTTTGTTGGACAAGAGACCCAGTACTTC. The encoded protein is CASSEAPGFVGQETQYF.

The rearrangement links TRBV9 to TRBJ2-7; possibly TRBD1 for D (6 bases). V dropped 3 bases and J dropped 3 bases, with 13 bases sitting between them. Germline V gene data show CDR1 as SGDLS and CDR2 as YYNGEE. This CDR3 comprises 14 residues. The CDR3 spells CASSETTGNYEQYF. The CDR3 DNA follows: TGTGCCAGCAGCGAAACCACAGGGAACTACGAGCAGTACTTC.

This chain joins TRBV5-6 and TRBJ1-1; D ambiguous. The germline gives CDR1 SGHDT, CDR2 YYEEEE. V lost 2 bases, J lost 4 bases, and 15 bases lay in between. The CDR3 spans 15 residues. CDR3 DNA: TGTGCCAGCAGCTTTATCCGGGGTCTTGGCACTGAAGCTTTCTTT. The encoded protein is CASSFIRGLGTEAFF.

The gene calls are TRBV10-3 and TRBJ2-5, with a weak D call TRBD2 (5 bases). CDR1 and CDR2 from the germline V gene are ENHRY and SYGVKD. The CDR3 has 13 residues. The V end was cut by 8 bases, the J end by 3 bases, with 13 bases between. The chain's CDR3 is CAIGSGSEETQYF. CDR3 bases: TGTGCCATCGGGTCGGGATCGGAAGAGACCCAGTACTTC.

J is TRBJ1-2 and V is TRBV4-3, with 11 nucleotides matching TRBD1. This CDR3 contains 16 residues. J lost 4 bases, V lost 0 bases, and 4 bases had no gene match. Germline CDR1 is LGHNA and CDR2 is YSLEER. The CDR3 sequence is CASSQDSGTGGYGYTF. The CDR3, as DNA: TGCGCCAGCAGCCAAGACTCCGGGACAGGGGGCTATGGCTACACCTTC.

CDR3: CASSPGQGHGYTF. CDR3 DNA sequence: TGTGCCAGCAGCCCGGGACAGGGCCATGGCTACACCTTC. The chain combines TRBV7-3 with TRBJ1-2; 9 bases agree with TRBD1. The CDR3 runs 13 residues. CDR1 SGHTA and CDR2 FQGTGA come from the germline V gene. The junction had 4 bases not matched to a gene; V was cut back by 5 bases and J by 6 bases.

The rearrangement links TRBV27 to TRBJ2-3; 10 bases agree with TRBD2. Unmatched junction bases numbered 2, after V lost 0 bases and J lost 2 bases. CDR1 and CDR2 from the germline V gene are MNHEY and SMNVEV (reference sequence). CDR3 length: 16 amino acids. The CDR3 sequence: CASSLSSGGITDTQYF. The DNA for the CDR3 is TGTGCCAGCAGTTTATCTAGCGGGGGGATCACAGATACGCAGTATTTT.